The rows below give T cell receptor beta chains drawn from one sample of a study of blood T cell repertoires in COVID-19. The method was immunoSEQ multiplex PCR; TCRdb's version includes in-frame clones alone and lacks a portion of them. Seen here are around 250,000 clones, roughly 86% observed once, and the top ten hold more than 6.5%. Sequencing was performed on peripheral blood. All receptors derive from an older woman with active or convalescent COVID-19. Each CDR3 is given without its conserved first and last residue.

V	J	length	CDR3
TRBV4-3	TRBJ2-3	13	ASSQDAGYTDTQY
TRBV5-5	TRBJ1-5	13	ASSLDGGYQGPQH
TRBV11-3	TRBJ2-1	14	ASSSTSNPQGDEQF
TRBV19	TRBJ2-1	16	ASMIARPLPGAYNEQF
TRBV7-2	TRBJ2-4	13	ASSFWDRAENIQY
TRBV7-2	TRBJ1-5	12	ASSSLTGPQPQH
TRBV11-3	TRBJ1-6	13	ASTPVDRTNSPLH
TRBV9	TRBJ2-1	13	ASTGLAGGQNEQF
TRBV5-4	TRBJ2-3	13	ASSPPRGNTDTQY
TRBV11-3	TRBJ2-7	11	ASSLDRVTEQY
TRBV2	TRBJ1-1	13	ASRAREAGSTEAF
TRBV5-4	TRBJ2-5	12	ASSQTGMGETQY
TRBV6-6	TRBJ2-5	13	ASSIKQGGFETQY
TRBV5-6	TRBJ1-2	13	ASIQNAGSNYGYT
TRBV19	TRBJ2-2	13	ASSATTGHTGELF
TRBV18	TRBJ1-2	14	ASSPMSGEVNYGYT
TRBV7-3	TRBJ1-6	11	ASSLNPESPLH
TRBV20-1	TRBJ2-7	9	SATGTYEQY
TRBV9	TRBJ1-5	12	ASSSGQVNQPQH
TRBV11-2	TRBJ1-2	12	ASRGQGANYGYT
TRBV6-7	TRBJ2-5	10	ASRPRGETQY
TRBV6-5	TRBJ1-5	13	ASSLTGGANQPQH
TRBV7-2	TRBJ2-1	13	ASSSLQGGYNEQF
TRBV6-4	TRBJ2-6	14	ASSDLGDSGANVLT
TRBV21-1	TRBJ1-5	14	ASSKDVQGDCQPQH
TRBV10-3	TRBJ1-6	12	AISETVVNSPLH
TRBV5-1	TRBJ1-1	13	ASSLDRWGHTEAF
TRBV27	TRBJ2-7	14	ASSSPGWTGMYEQY
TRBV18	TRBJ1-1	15	ASSPYFPGQANTEAF
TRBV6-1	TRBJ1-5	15	ASSEAGTVIRNQPQH
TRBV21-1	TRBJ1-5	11	ASSVQGYQPQH
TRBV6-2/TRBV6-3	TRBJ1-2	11	ASSYVRIGGYT
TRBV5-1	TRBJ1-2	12	ASSLGIPGDGYT
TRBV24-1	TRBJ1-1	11	ATKGALNTEAF
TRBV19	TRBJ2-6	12	ASSVQSGANVLT
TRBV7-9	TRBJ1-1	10	ASSQQAAEAF
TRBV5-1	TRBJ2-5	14	ASSTGLAGGRETQY
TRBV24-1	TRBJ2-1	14	ATSDPGVAGINEQF
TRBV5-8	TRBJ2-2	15	ASSLSQFYANTGELF
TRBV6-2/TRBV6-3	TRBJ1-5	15	ASSYSQSGARDQPQH